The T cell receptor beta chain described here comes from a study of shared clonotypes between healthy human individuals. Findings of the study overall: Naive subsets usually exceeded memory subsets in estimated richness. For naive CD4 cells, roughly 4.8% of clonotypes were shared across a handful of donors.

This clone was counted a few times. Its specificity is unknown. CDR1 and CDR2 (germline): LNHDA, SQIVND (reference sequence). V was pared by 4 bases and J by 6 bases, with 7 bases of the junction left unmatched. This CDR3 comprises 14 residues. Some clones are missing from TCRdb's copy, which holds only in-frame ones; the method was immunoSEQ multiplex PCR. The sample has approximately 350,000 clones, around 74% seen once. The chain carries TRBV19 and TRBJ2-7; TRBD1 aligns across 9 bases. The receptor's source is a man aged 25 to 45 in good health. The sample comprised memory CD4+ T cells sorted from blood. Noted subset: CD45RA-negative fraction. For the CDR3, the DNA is TGTGCCAGTAGTACTCACAGGGGGCTCGTCGAGCAGTACTTC. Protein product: CASSTHRGLVEQYF.